This entry concerns a single T cell receptor beta chain. Its antigen is not identified. Only in-frame clones appear in the TCRdb table, and some are missing; sequencing was by immunoSEQ multiplex PCR. The repertoire consists of 70,000 to 100,000 clones, with around 80% occurring once and the leading ten covering around 1.1%. These data belong to a study of OX40 agonist ivuxolimab in advanced cancers. Overall study results and limits: There were, on average, more expanded clones in CD8+ T cells than in CD4+.

The sequence was collected from an adult with an advanced solid tumor such as melanoma, head and neck, liver or kidney cancer. This material consisted of CD4+ or CD8+ T cells sorted from blood, taken in a trial of the OX40 agonist ivuxolimab.

DNA of the CDR3: TGTGCCAGTACCGGGACAGTTACCTCCTATGGCTACACCTTC. Translation: CASTGTVTSYGYTF. This rearrangement joins TRBV19 to TRBJ1-2; 7 bases map to TRBD1. The germline V gene encodes CDR1 LNHDA and CDR2 SQIVND (reference sequence). With V trimmed by 7 bases and J by 4 bases, 9 bases remained unmatched. The CDR3 runs to 14 residues.